This T cell receptor (beta chain) was observed in a study of T cell changes during pregnancy in multiple sclerosis. V gave up 6 bases and J gave up 5 bases; unmatched junction bases: 8. The CDR3 is made up of 14 amino acids. The germline V gene encodes CDR1 MDHEN and CDR2 SYDVKM. Clones were sequenced by immunoSEQ multiplex PCR, and TCRdb holds only the in-frame ones, with some missing. The sample contains around 40,000 clones, 75% to 90% of which appear only once. The J gene is TRBJ1-1, the V gene TRBV28, with 8 bases that match TRBD1. Here the sequenced sample was CD4+ T cells from peripheral blood mononuclear cells, taken in the first trimester of pregnancy. The clonotype comes from a female donor with multiple sclerosis, enrolled in a pregnancy study. DNA for the CDR3: TGTGCCAGCAGCCTCGACAGGGGAGGGACTGAAGCTTTCTTT. This gives the protein CASSLDRGGTEAFF.